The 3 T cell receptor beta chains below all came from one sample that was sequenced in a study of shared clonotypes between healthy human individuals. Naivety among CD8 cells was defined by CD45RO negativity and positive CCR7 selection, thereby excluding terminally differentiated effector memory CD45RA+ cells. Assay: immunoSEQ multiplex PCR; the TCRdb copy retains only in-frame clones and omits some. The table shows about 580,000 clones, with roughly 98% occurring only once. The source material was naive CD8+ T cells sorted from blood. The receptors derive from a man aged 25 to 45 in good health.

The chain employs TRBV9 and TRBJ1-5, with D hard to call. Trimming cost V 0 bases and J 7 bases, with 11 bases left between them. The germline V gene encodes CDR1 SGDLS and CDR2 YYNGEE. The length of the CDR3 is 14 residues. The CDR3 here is CASSVGSSVQPQHF. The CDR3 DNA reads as TGTGCCAGCAGCGTAGGATCGTCTGTACAGCCCCAGCATTTT.

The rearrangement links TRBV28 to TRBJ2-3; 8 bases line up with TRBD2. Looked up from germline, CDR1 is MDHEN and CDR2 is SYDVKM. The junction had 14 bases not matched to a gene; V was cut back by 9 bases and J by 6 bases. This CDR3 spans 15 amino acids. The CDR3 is CASSPERELIDTQYF. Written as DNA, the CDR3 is TGTGCCAGTTCACCGGAGCGGGAGTTAATTGATACGCAGTATTTT. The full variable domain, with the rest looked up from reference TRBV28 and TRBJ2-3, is DVKVTQSSRYLVKRTGEKVFLECVQDMDHENMFWYRQDPGLGLRLIYFSYDVKMKEKGDIPEGYSVSREKKERFSLILESASTNQTSMYLCASSPERELIDTQYFGPGTRLTVL.

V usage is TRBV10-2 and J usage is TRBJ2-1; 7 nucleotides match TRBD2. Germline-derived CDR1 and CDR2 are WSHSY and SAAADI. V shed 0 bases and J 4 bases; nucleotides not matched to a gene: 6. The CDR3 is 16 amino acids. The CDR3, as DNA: TGCGCCAGCAGTGAGTCGACTCGGCGGGAGTACAATGAGCAGTTCTTC. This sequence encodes CASSESTRREYNEQFF.